The 3 T cell receptor beta chains listed next were all sequenced from one sample in a study of regulatory T cells in long-lasting Graves disease. Specified time point: newly diagnosed GD, antithyroid drugs for less than 3 months. After RNA was extracted from PBMCs, the TCR library was made from it. According to the study, TCR beta libraries were built with iRepertoire HTBI primers and CDR3-region Arm-PCR. TCRdb recomputed calls from the multiplex PCR reads with MiXCR, one row per CDR3 protein. The top ten clones hold around 25% of a sample with around 480,000 distinct CDR3 sequences, approximately 16% of them seen once. These records were also assigned to another study, of T cells in Graves' hyperthyroidism and ophthalmopathy.

The sequencing here drew on peripheral blood mononuclear cells (PBMCs), taken at new diagnosis, from a patient treated with antithyroid drugs. These TCRs come from a woman aged 40-60 years with Graves disease.

In its sample, this clonotype was seen a few times. V gene TRBV5-6 combines with J gene TRBJ2-5; 10 bases are shared with TRBD1. The length of the CDR3 is 15 residues. The germline gives CDR1 SGHDT, CDR2 YYEEEE. Unmatched junction bases numbered 8, after V lost 4 bases and J lost 5 bases. The CDR3: CASSPGQGRRETQYF. CDR3 sequence (DNA): TGTGCCAGCAGCCCGGGACAGGGGCGACGGGAGACCCAGTACTTC.

A few counts support this clonotype. The chain employs TRBV30 and TRBJ1-2; 12 bases are a match to TRBD1. With 7 bases clipped from V and 5 bases from J, the junction kept 11 bases outside the gene matches. Germline values: CDR1 GTSNPN, CDR2 SVGIG (reference sequence). The CDR3 sequence is 15 residues long. The CDR3 DNA follows: TGTGCCTCTTCCGGGACAGGGGGCTCGGCATATGGCTACACCTTC. Translated, it gives CASSGTGGSAYGYTF.

This clonotype was detected ten times or more. One junction end disagrees with the germline gene, perhaps due to a read error. The rearrangement links TRBV12-3 or TRBV12-4 to TRBJ1-6, with D tentatively TRBD1 (6 bases). The CDR3 length is 15 residues. Written as DNA, the CDR3 is TGTGCCAGCAATTTAGCAGGGGCTGATAATTCACCCCTCCACTTT. Translating it yields CASNLAGADNSPLHF.